This T cell receptor (beta chain) was sequenced for a study of cytomegalovirus exposure and HLA in healthy donors. The primer mix had 60 Vbeta and 13 Jbeta primers. The protocol was immunoSEQ multiplex PCR, while the TCRdb copy is restricted to in-frame clones and leaves out a portion. The sample carries 100,000 to 150,000 clones, 75% to 85% recorded once. V was clipped by 7 bases and J by 3 bases, with 10 bases between them. The CDR3 runs 12 residues. Germline V lookup: CDR1 SNHLY, CDR2 FYNNEI. Material for sequencing was PBMCs. V and J are TRBV2 and TRBJ2-7; D not certain. This sequence originates from a woman aged 40 to 50 in good health and CMV-seronegative. CDR3 loop: CASNRENYEQYF. In DNA form, the CDR3 reads TGTGCCAGCAACAGAGAAAACTACGAGCAGTACTTC.